The 7 T cell receptor beta chains presented below share a single source sample, sequenced in a study of cytomegalovirus exposure and HLA in healthy donors. PCR primers comprised 60 Vbeta and 13 Jbeta primers. Method: immunoSEQ multiplex PCR; TCRdb's copy keeps in-frame clones and lacks some. The repertoire consists of over 30,000 clones, with 60% to 70% occurring once and the leading ten covering 10%. Sequencing was performed on PBMCs. These receptors all stem from a man aged 35 to 55 in good health and CMV-seropositive.

As concerns this clone: The junction departs from germline at one end; a sequencing error may be responsible. The CDR3: CASSFIEGNQPQRF. CDR3 coding DNA: TGTGCCAGCAGTTTTATTGAGGGTAATCAGCCCCAGCGTTTT. This chain uses TRBV27 with TRBJ1-5, with no clear D. The CDR3 has 14 residues. Looked up from germline, CDR1 is MNHEY and CDR2 is SMNVEV (reference sequence).

This rearrangement joins TRBV7-2 to TRBJ2-1; possible D gene TRBD1, 5 bases. This CDR3 is 16 amino acids long. In germline, CDR1 is SGHTA, CDR2 FQGNSA. Deletions cut 5 bases from V and 0 bases from J, with 14 bases between. CDR3 DNA: TGTGCCAGCAGCGCGAGACAGATGAGCTCCTACAATGAGCAGTTCTTC. This translates into CASSARQMSSYNEQFF.

The chain uses TRBV5-1 and TRBJ2-3; TRBD2 matches 13 bases. The CDR3 contains 17 residues. V shed 3 bases and J 2 bases; nucleotides not matched to a gene: 6. Germline CDR1 and CDR2: SGHRS and YFSETQ. The CDR3 is CASSYGTSGDSTDTQYF. The CDR3 DNA sequence: TGCGCCAGCAGCTATGGGACTAGCGGGGACTCCACAGATACGCAGTATTTT.

This chain uses TRBV2 with TRBJ1-1; D possibly corresponds to TRBD1 (5 bases). The germline V gene encodes CDR1 SNHLY and CDR2 FYNNEI. The CDR3 contains 11 residues. V lost 4 bases, J lost 5 bases, and 5 bases lay in between. The CDR3 loop reads CASSAGTEAFF. The CDR3 DNA reads TGTGCCAGCAGTGCAGGGACTGAAGCTTTCTTT.

This chain joins TRBV19 and TRBJ2-2; TRBD2 might be the D (6 bases). V lost 7 bases, J lost 7 bases, and 13 bases lay in between. This CDR3 is built from 13 residues. The germline V gene encodes CDR1 LNHDA and CDR2 SQIVND (reference sequence). The CDR3: CASTPGLRGELFF. CDR3 DNA sequence: TGTGCCAGTACCCCGGGACTCCGCGGGGAGCTGTTTTTT.

A few counts support this clone. The chain combines TRBV5-6 with TRBJ2-2; D is unclear. The CDR3 totals 14 residues. CDR1 and CDR2 (germline): SGHDT, YYEEEE. The V end was cut by 4 bases, the J end by 6 bases, with 13 bases between. CDR3 DNA sequence: TGTGCCAGCAGCCCTACACTACTGTCCGGGGAGCTGTTTTTT. It specifies CASSPTLLSGELFF.

V is TRBV14 and J is TRBJ1-5; possible D gene TRBD1, 5 bases. CDR1 is SGHDN, CDR2 FVKESK, per germline. V was trimmed by 2 bases and J by 4 bases, leaving 12 bases between them. The CDR3 has 15 residues. CDR3 region: CASSQNSDRNQPQHF. The CDR3 bases are TGTGCCAGCAGCCAAAATTCTGACAGAAATCAGCCCCAGCATTTT.